This T cell receptor beta chain is from a study of cytomegalovirus exposure and HLA in healthy donors. V was clipped by 2 bases and J by 6 bases; unmatched bases: 6. CDR1 is KGHSH, CDR2 LQKENI, per germline. This CDR3 has 14 residues. This PCR relied on a set of 60 Vbeta primers and 13 Jbeta primers. Clones were sequenced by immunoSEQ multiplex PCR, and TCRdb holds only the in-frame ones, with some missing. The sample yields roughly 220,000 clones, of which the top ten take up around 1.1%. The sequencing sample was made of PBMCs. The genes are TRBV18 and TRBJ2-7, with TRBD2 identical over 8 bases. The clonotype originates from a girl aged 2 to 9 in good health and CMV-seropositive. CDR3 in DNA: TGTGCCAGCTCACCAACTAGCGGTGGCGGCGAGCAGTACTTC. Protein product: CASSPTSGGGEQYF.